These 10 T cell receptor beta chains share one sample of origin, sequenced in a study of T-cell reconstitution after alpha-beta-depleted transplantation in children. Preparation of the TCRbeta library was carried out with unique molecular identifiers. MiXCR, run by TCRdb on the PCR reads, gives a single entry per CDR3 protein. The table lists 900,000 or so distinct CDR3 sequences, around 17% of them singletons. The sequencing used PBMCs, mostly from graft donor cells, collected 360 days after TCRalphabeta/CD19-depleted stem cell transplant. The receptors here all came from a male patient between 10 and 17 years old who had a stem cell transplant for acute lymphoblastic leukemia, so the T cells may come from the graft donor.

The chain uses TRBV18 and TRBJ2-1; 9 bases fit TRBD2. From germline, CDR1 is KGHSH and CDR2 LQKENI. The CDR3 spans 15 residues. After removal of 1 base from V and 9 bases from J, the junction contained 7 bases not matched to a gene. In DNA form, the CDR3 reads TGTGCCAGCTCACCACTAGCGGGAGAAAAGAGTGAGCAGTTCTTC. Protein product: CASSPLAGEKSEQFF.

This clonotype appeared a few times. The rearrangement links TRBV6-5 to TRBJ2-7, with 10 nucleotides matching TRBD1. Germline CDR1 and CDR2: MNHEY and SVGAGI. The CDR3 runs 14 residues. V gave up 4 bases and J gave up 6 bases; unmatched junction bases: 6. The CDR3 DNA sequence: TGTGCCAGCAGTTGGGGGACAGGGGAATCCGAGCAGTACTTC. This encodes CASSWGTGESEQYF.

The chain employs TRBV18 and TRBJ2-6; D gene uncertain. V lost 0 bases, J lost 0 bases, and 9 bases lay in between. CDR1 is KGHSH and CDR2 is LQKENI in the germline V gene. The CDR3 is made up of 17 amino acids. The CDR3 is CASSPPGRSSGANVLTF. CDR3 DNA: TGTGCCAGCTCACCACCGGGTCGGAGCTCTGGGGCCAACGTCCTGACTTTC.

V usage is TRBV20-1 and J usage is TRBJ2-7; 8 bases agree with TRBD2. Germline V gene lookup returns CDR1 DFQATT and CDR2 SNEGSKA (reference sequence). The CDR3 covers 15 residues. J lost 2 bases, V lost 1 base, and 7 bases had no gene match. As DNA, the CDR3 is TGCAGTGCTAGAGTGGCGCGGGAGGCAACCTACGAGCAGTACTTC. This sequence encodes CSARVAREATYEQYF.

J is TRBJ2-6 and V is TRBV10-3; possible D gene TRBD2, 6 bases. The CDR3 covers 17 residues. The germline V and J ends were trimmed by 6 bases and 2 bases, with 17 bases remaining between them. Per germline, CDR1 ENHRY and CDR2 SYGVKD. The CDR3 DNA follows: TGTGCCATCAGGGGAGGTGCCTACAGCCCTGGGGCCAACGTCCTGACTTTC. Encoded protein: CAIRGGAYSPGANVLTF.

This clonotype was found many times. V and J are TRBV7-2 and TRBJ2-7; D is unclear. Germline V gene lookup returns CDR1 SGHTA and CDR2 FQGNSA. The CDR3 has 11 amino acids. The V gene lost 5 bases and the J gene lost 5 bases, with 7 bases spanning the gap. Written as DNA, the CDR3 is TGTGCCAGCAGCCAGTACGACGAGCAGTACTTC. Translating gives CASSQYDEQYF.

V is TRBV20-1 and J is TRBJ2-7; tentatively, D is TRBD2 (5 bases). The CDR3 is 15 residues long. Trimming shortened V by 0 bases and J by 1 base, and 13 bases separated the two germline ends. Germline values: CDR1 DFQATT, CDR2 SNEGSKA (reference sequence). CDR3 region: CSARDGSVGSYEQYF. The DNA for the CDR3 is TGCAGTGCTAGAGATGGGAGCGTGGGATCCTACGAGCAGTACTTC.

This clonotype has ten or more counts. The CDR3 spells CASSLVAGGRADTQYF. CDR3 nucleotides: TGTGCCAGCAGCTTAGTAGCGGGAGGGCGCGCAGATACGCAGTATTTT. This chain links TRBV7-2 with TRBJ2-3; 11 nucleotides match TRBD2. Germline V gene lookup returns CDR1 SGHTA and CDR2 FQGNSA. V shed 1 base, J shed 4 bases, and the junction held 4 bases outside the gene matches. The CDR3 extends over 16 amino acids. The full variable domain, completed using reference TRBV7-2 and TRBJ2-3, is GAGVSQSPSNKVTEKGKDVELRCDPISGHTALYWYRQSLGQGLEFLIYFQGNSAPDKSGLPSDRFSAERTGGSVSTLTIQRTQQEDSAVYLCASSLVAGGRADTQYFGPGTRLTVL.

This clonotype has a handful of counts. The CDR3 coding sequence is TGTGCCAGCGGGGGACGGATCTACGAGCAGTACTTC. Protein: CASGGRIYEQYF. This rearrangement joins TRBV2 to TRBJ2-7, with D perhaps matching TRBD1 or TRBD2 (5 bases each). Trimming stripped 8 bases from V and 3 bases from J, with 11 bases between. The germline V gene encodes CDR1 SNHLY and CDR2 FYNNEI. The CDR3 consists of 12 residues.

The chain employs TRBV6-2 or TRBV6-3 and TRBJ2-1; the match to TRBD2 covers 10 bases. The CDR3 has 22 residues. V was clipped by 0 bases and J by 1 base; unmatched bases: 18. Per germline, CDR1 MNHEY and CDR2 SVGEGT. The CDR3 sequence is CASSYSVERTSGVLRSYNEQFF. The CDR3 coding sequence is TGTGCCAGCAGTTACTCGGTCGAACGGACTAGCGGAGTCCTGAGGTCCTACAATGAGCAGTTCTTC.